Below, 32 T cell receptor beta chains from the same sample are listed, as sequenced in a study of T cell responses to AZD1222 COVID-19 vaccine. Profiling relied on immunoSEQ multiplex PCR, and the TCRdb table lists in-frame clones only, not all of them. The sample carries roughly 120,000 clones, approximately 83% recorded once. The starting material was peripheral blood, obtained on day 0 of MenACWY control vaccination. These receptor sequences come from an adult in good health.

V and J are TRBV7-8 and TRBJ2-4; 11 bases map to TRBD2. V dropped 2 bases and J dropped 1; count of bases not matched to a gene: 10. Germline loops: CDR1 SGHVS, CDR2 FQNEAQ. CDR3 length equals 19 residues. This CDR3 reads CASSLTATTSGGAKNIQYF. CDR3 nucleotides: TGTGCCAGCAGCTTAACAGCGACTACTAGCGGGGGTGCCAAAAACATTCAGTACTTC.

The gene calls are TRBV6-5 and TRBJ2-1, with a tentative D call TRBD2 (6 bases). The CDR3 extends over 15 amino acids. Trimming left V 6 bases short and J 5 bases short, with 17 bases between. Germline V gene lookup returns CDR1 MNHEY and CDR2 SVGAGI. The CDR3 loop reads CASSTPGTADNEQFF. DNA of the CDR3: TGTGCCAGCAGCACCCCCGGGACTGCAGACAATGAGCAGTTCTTC.

The CDR3, as DNA: TGTGCCAGCAGTGAAGCTGAATGGAATGAGCAGTTCTTC. Protein product: CASSEAEWNEQFF. V usage is TRBV2 and J usage is TRBJ2-1; D ambiguous. The length of the CDR3 is 13 residues. V gave up 0 bases and J gave up 7 bases, with 7 bases separating them. CDR1 and CDR2 (germline): SNHLY, FYNNEI.

The genes are TRBV28 and TRBJ2-4; 7 bases are shared with TRBD1. Germline loops: CDR1 MDHEN, CDR2 SYDVKM. CDR3 length: 20 amino acids. The trim removed 4 bases at V and 0 bases at J, leaving 18 bases unmatched. The CDR3 is CASSSPPGQSSQLAKNIQYF. The CDR3 DNA reads TGTGCCAGCAGTTCCCCGCCGGGACAGTCATCACAACTAGCCAAAAACATTCAGTACTTC.

The chain is built from TRBV7-2 and TRBJ2-1; TRBD2 matches 9 bases. With 8 bases clipped from V and 7 bases from J, the junction kept 9 bases outside the gene matches. The CDR3 loop spans 14 amino acids. CDR1 SGHTA and CDR2 FQGNSA come from the germline V gene. The CDR3 region is CASRGAGGGNEQFF. CDR3 sequence (DNA): TGTGCCAGCCGGGGAGCGGGGGGCGGAAATGAGCAGTTCTTC.

The chain couples TRBV9 to TRBJ2-2; TRBD1 aligns across 10 bases. The germline V gene encodes CDR1 SGDLS and CDR2 YYNGEE. The CDR3 length is 15 residues. V lost 4 bases and J lost 5; bases outside the gene matches: 5. CDR3 nucleotide sequence: TGTGCCAGCAGCTCCCGGACAGGGGGGACCGGGGAGCTGTTTTTT. Encoded protein: CASSSRTGGTGELFF. Complete variable domain (other parts from reference TRBV9 and TRBJ2-2): DSGVTQTPKHLITATGQRVTLRCSPRSGDLSVYWYQQSLDQGLQFLIQYYNGEERAKGNILERFSAQQFPDLHSELNLSSLELGDSALYFCASSSRTGGTGELFFGEGSRLTVL.

The sample holds one count of this clone. V is TRBV5-5 and J is TRBJ1-6; possibly TRBD1 for D (5 bases). Looked up from germline, CDR1 is SGHKS and CDR2 is YYEKEE (reference sequence). V was cut by 0 bases and J by 7 bases, with 14 bases left in between. The CDR3 is made up of 16 amino acids. The CDR3 region is CASSLALGTSNSPLHF. The CDR3 DNA follows: TGTGCCAGCAGCTTGGCCTTGGGGACGTCAAATTCACCCCTCCACTTT.

The rearrangement links TRBV9 to TRBJ2-3; no clear D. Germline loops: CDR1 SGDLS, CDR2 YYNGEE. CDR3 length: 13 amino acids. The germline V and J ends were trimmed by 0 bases and 2 bases, with 4 bases remaining between them. CDR3 protein: CASSVVLTDTQYF. In DNA form, the CDR3 reads TGTGCCAGCAGCGTAGTCCTCACAGATACGCAGTATTTT.

The DNA of the CDR3 is TGTGCCAGCAGCTTTGGGGGACTAGCGGGGTCGGAGACCCAGTACTTC. This encodes CASSFGGLAGSETQYF. The J gene is TRBJ2-5, the V gene TRBV7-6; TRBD2 agrees at 13 bases. V shed 3 bases and J 5 bases; nucleotides not matched to a gene: 6. The CDR3 spans 16 residues. Germline assignment: CDR1 SGHVS and CDR2 FNYEAQ. Complete variable domain (other parts from reference TRBV7-6 and TRBJ2-5): GAGVSQSPRYKVTKRGQDVALRCDPISGHVSLYWYRQALGQGPEFLTYFNYEAQQDKSGLPNDRFSAERPEGSISTLTIQRTEQRDSAMYRCASSFGGLAGSETQYFGPGTRLLVL.

This sequence joins TRBV7-6 and TRBJ1-4; the match to TRBD1 covers 7 bases. The length of the CDR3 is 15 residues. The germline gives CDR1 SGHVS, CDR2 FNYEAQ. Unmatched junction bases numbered 3, after V lost 5 bases and J lost 0 bases. This chain's CDR3 is CASSPTGATNEKLFF. The CDR3 DNA is TGTGCCAGCAGCCCCACAGGGGCAACTAATGAAAAACTGTTTTTT.

The V gene is TRBV3-1 (or the pseudogene TRBV3-2), the J gene TRBJ1-2; the D is unclear. Trimming removed 0 bases at V and 7 bases at J, with 6 bases between. This CDR3 is 12 amino acids long. CDR1 is LGHDT and CDR2 is YNNKEL in the germline V gene (reference sequence). CDR3 DNA: TGTGCCAGCAGCCAAGAGTCTGGTGGCTACACCTTC. Its protein is CASSQESGGYTF.

The gene calls are TRBV18 and TRBJ2-5; possibly TRBD1 for D (5 bases). The CDR3 is 16 residues long. V was cut by 1 base and J by 7 bases, with 19 bases left in between. Germline V gene data show CDR1 as KGHSH and CDR2 as LQKENI. CDR3 sequence reads: CASSPLPVNQRGTQYF. The DNA for the CDR3 is TGTGCCAGCTCACCACTCCCCGTGAATCAAAGGGGGACCCAGTACTTC.

This clone was seen more than once but under ten times. The chain couples TRBV6-4 to TRBJ2-3; 9 nucleotides agree with TRBD1. Germline CDR1 MRHNA, CDR2 SNTAGT. The CDR3 loop spans 14 amino acids. J gave up 3 bases and V 2 bases, and 0 bases lay outside the gene matches. The CDR3, as DNA: TGTGCCAGCAGTGACGGACAGGGGACAGATACGCAGTATTTT. It is translated as CASSDGQGTDTQYF.

The chain uses TRBV2 and TRBJ1-1, with D possibly being TRBD1 (6 bases). Germline loops: CDR1 SNHLY, CDR2 FYNNEI. Trimming left V 2 bases short and J 1 base short, with 8 bases between. The CDR3 spans 14 residues. CDR3 residues: CASSESRGNTEAFF. The CDR3 coding sequence is TGTGCCAGCAGTGAAAGCAGGGGGAACACTGAAGCTTTCTTT. Full variable domain (outside the CDR3, taken from reference TRBV2 and TRBJ1-1): EPEVTQTPSHQVTQMGQEVILRCVPISNHLYFYWYRQILGQKVEFLVSFYNNEISEKSEIFDDQFSVERPDGSNFTLKIRSTKLEDSAMYFCASSESRGNTEAFFGQGTRLTVV.

The rearrangement uses TRBV18 and TRBJ2-5, with D tentatively TRBD1 (5 bases). V was pared by 1 base and J by 4 bases, with 7 bases between. Germline CDR1 reads KGHSH; CDR2 reads LQKENI. The CDR3 spans 13 residues. CDR3: CASSPRGGETQYF. Here the CDR3 DNA reads TGTGCCAGCTCACCACGGGGCGGAGAGACCCAGTACTTC. The full variable domain, rest sourced from reference TRBV18 and TRBJ2-5, is NAGVMQNPRHLVRRRGQEARLRCSPMKGHSHVYWYRQLPEEGLKFMVYLQKENIIDESGMPKERFSAEFPKEGPSILRIQQVVRGDSAAYFCASSPRGGETQYFGPGTRLLVL.

The CDR3 sequence is CASSQDQDGGTQYF. The CDR3 DNA is TGTGCCAGCAGCCAAGATCAAGACGGGGGCACCCAGTACTTC. The chain is built from TRBV4-2 and TRBJ2-5; D is tentatively TRBD1 or TRBD2 (6 bases each). The V end lost 0 bases, the J end lost 8 bases, and 13 bases lay between the germline ends. The CDR3 has 14 amino acids. Germline CDR1 LGHNA, CDR2 YNFKEQ.

The chain carries TRBV5-1 and TRBJ2-3; 12 positions agree with TRBD2. The length of the CDR3 is 15 residues. Germline trimming cut 0 bases from V and 5 bases from J; bases unmatched to any gene: 1. Per the germline V gene, CDR1 is SGHRS and CDR2 is YFSETQ. CDR3 sequence: CASSLGTSGEDTQYF. The CDR3 DNA reads as TGCGCCAGCAGCTTGGGGACTAGCGGGGAAGATACGCAGTATTTT.

Comments on this clone: The same CDR3 arises from other DNA sequences in this sample as well. The chain has TRBV18 and TRBJ1-1; D unclear. In germline, CDR1 is KGHSH, CDR2 LQKENI. V shed 2 bases and J shed 0 bases, with 4 bases lying between them. The CDR3 totals 13 residues. The CDR3 sequence is CASSPGLNTEAFF. The CDR3 DNA sequence: TGTGCCAGCTCACCAGGGTTGAACACTGAAGCTTTCTTT.

This chain joins TRBV28 and TRBJ1-4; D uncertain. The V gene's germline CDR1 is MDHEN and CDR2 SYDVKM. The CDR3 runs to 14 residues. Trimming removed 2 bases from V and 3 bases from J, with 7 bases in between. In nucleotides, the CDR3 is TGTGCCAGCAGTTTAGAGGGTTCTAATGAAAAACTGTTTTTT. Translation gives CASSLEGSNEKLFF. The full variable domain, completed using reference TRBV28 and TRBJ1-4, is DVKVTQSSRYLVKRTGEKVFLECVQDMDHENMFWYRQDPGLGLRLIYFSYDVKMKEKGDIPEGYSVSREKKERFSLILESASTNQTSMYLCASSLEGSNEKLFFGSGTQLSVL.

This sequence joins TRBV2 and TRBJ2-3, with D maybe TRBD2 (7 bases). V was shortened by 4 bases and J by 7 bases, with 21 bases between the two germline ends. CDR1 is SNHLY, CDR2 FYNNEI, per germline. The length of the CDR3 is 16 residues. The CDR3 loop reads CASSVVRGAPINTQYF. The DNA of the CDR3 is TGTGCCAGCAGTGTTGTCCGGGGGGCCCCAATAAATACGCAGTATTTT.

In this sample, this clone turned up once. This chain uses TRBV10-3 with TRBJ1-2; D is uncertain. V shed 4 bases and J shed 4 bases, with 7 bases lying between them. This CDR3 comprises 12 residues. CDR1 ENHRY and CDR2 SYGVKD come from the germline V gene. The CDR3 coding sequence is TGTGCCATCAGTGCAGACTTCTATGGCTACACCTTC. Protein: CAISADFYGYTF.

The CDR3 region is CATSTRTGDNQPQHF. In DNA form, the CDR3 reads TGTGCCACCAGCACTAGGACAGGGGACAATCAGCCCCAGCATTTT. The chain combines TRBV15 with TRBJ1-5; the match to TRBD1 covers 9 bases. CDR1 is LNHNV and CDR2 is YYDKDF in the germline V gene (reference sequence). The V segment lost 4 bases and the J segment 3 bases; nucleotides outside the gene matches: 4. The CDR3 contains 15 residues.

V and J are TRBV9 and TRBJ2-3; 11 bases fit TRBD1. Germline CDR1 and CDR2: SGDLS and YYNGEE. The CDR3 has 20 residues. The V and J ends lost 0 bases and 0 bases, in that order; junction bases with no gene match: 12. The CDR3 loop is CASSVGGGGDRGLSTDTQYF. CDR3 bases: TGTGCCAGCAGCGTAGGAGGAGGAGGGGACAGGGGGTTAAGCACAGATACGCAGTATTTT.

The chain uses TRBV2 and TRBJ1-1; TRBD1 matches 12 bases. Germline values: CDR1 SNHLY, CDR2 FYNNEI. The CDR3 loop spans 14 amino acids. Losses at the gene ends were 4 bases for V and 9 bases for J; bases not matched to a gene: 6. The CDR3 loop reads CASSGGTGGAKAFF. In nucleotides, the CDR3 is TGTGCCAGCAGTGGGGGGACAGGGGGCGCGAAAGCTTTCTTT.

This clone is a singleton in its sample. The rearrangement uses TRBV19 and TRBJ1-1; D remains unclear. Germline V gene data show CDR1 as LNHDA and CDR2 as SQIVND (reference sequence). This CDR3 region has 12 residues. Trimming pared 11 bases from V and 10 bases from J, leaving 20 bases between. In nucleotides, the CDR3 is TGTGCCGCACTACTGGCTCCTCCCGGAGCTTTCTTT. Residues: CAALLAPPGAFF.

This clone was seen only a few times. The same CDR3 can be traced to other DNA sequences in this sample. The chain joins TRBV7-9 to TRBJ2-5, with 12 bases aligning to TRBD1. V was clipped by 1 base and J by 0 bases; unmatched bases: 0. CDR1 and CDR2 (germline): SEHNR, FQNEAQ (reference sequence). This CDR3 contains 16 residues. CDR3 amino acids: CASSLGDRGHQETQYF. The CDR3 DNA reads TGTGCCAGCAGCTTAGGGGACAGGGGGCACCAAGAGACCCAGTACTTC.

The chain carries TRBV28 and TRBJ1-5; D gene uncertain. Germline-derived CDR1 and CDR2 are MDHEN and SYDVKM. There are 14 residues in the CDR3. Trimming left V 6 bases short and J 6 bases short, with 15 bases between. DNA for the CDR3: TGTGCCAGCAGCTCCCCGGCTAGAAGTCAGCCCCAGCATTTT. Protein sequence: CASSSPARSQPQHF.

This clone showed up just a few times. The CDR3, as DNA: TGTGCCAGCAGTTTAACGCCCGAAGAAAAACTGTTTTTT. It specifies CASSLTPEEKLFF. The V call is TRBV12-3 or TRBV12-4, the J call TRBJ1-4; D unclear. The CDR3 is 13 residues long. Trimming took 2 bases from V and 8 from J, leaving 9 bases between them.

This clone appeared once. The chain links TRBV5-4 to TRBJ2-3; the match to TRBD2 covers 7 bases. There are 15 residues in the CDR3. Trimming at V came to 4 bases and at J to 2 bases, leaving 7 bases not matched to a gene. In germline, CDR1 is SGHNT, CDR2 YYREEE (reference sequence). DNA for the CDR3: TGTGCCAGCAGCGGTGGGACTATCGACACAGATACGCAGTATTTT. It codes for CASSGGTIDTDTQYF.

The chain joins TRBV7-3 to TRBJ2-5; the match to TRBD2 covers 10 bases. V shed 2 bases and J 6 bases; nucleotides not matched to a gene: 6. The germline V gene encodes CDR1 SGHTA and CDR2 FQGTGA. The CDR3 is 15 amino acids. The CDR3 nucleotides read TGTGCCAGCAGCTTAGGAAGCGGGGGGGCGAAGACCCAGTACTTC. Protein sequence: CASSLGSGGAKTQYF.

This clone was detected once. This chain joins TRBV19 and TRBJ1-5, with a possible D match to TRBD1 (5 bases). V lost 4 bases and J lost 4, with 8 bases in between. Looked up from germline, CDR1 is LNHDA and CDR2 is SQIVND (reference sequence). The CDR3 length is 13 residues. The CDR3 bases are TGTGCCAGTAGTAGGGGCGGGAATCAGCCCCAGCATTTT. Amino acids: CASSRGGNQPQHF.

The rearrangement joins TRBV4-1 to TRBJ1-5; D call uncertain. Germline CDR1 reads MGHRA; CDR2 reads YSYEKL. V was trimmed by 0 bases and J by 4 bases, leaving 4 bases between them. The CDR3 has 13 residues. The CDR3 region is CASSQDGNQPQHF. CDR3 DNA: TGCGCCAGCAGCCAAGACGGGAATCAGCCCCAGCATTTT.